This TCR beta chain was sequenced for a study of T cells after yellow fever vaccination. Notes on the study in general: Post-booster reappearance was seen for most primary-vaccination clones (96% CD4, around 90% CD8). The secondary response was weaker, and its peak arrived faster, on day 5 versus 15. Highly abundant clonotypes carried over from the bulk population could end up in FACS-sorted repertoires as contaminants.

Ten or more counts support this clonotype. Antigen unknown. V lost 3 bases to trimming and J lost 0 bases; unmatched junction nucleotides: 5. This CDR3 is built from 16 residues. The germline V gene encodes CDR1 SGHDT and CDR2 YYEEEE. Making TCR cDNA involved 5'RACE template switching, which added UMIs and a universal primer site. TCRdb called the 5' RACE reads again in MiXCR, with one record for every CDR3 protein. This table holds 160,000 or so distinct CDR3 sequences, less than 9% found once. The V gene is TRBV5-6, the J gene TRBJ1-3; TRBD1 aligns across 8 bases. This receptor was identified in a man aged 18-30 years who received the YFV17D yellow fever vaccine. This specimen consisted of CD4+ T cells sorted from PBMCs, obtained 5 days after the first yellow fever vaccination. Here the CDR3 reads CASSYPDRASGNTIYF. For the CDR3, the DNA is TGTGCCAGCAGCTATCCGGACAGGGCCTCTGGAAACACCATATATTTT.